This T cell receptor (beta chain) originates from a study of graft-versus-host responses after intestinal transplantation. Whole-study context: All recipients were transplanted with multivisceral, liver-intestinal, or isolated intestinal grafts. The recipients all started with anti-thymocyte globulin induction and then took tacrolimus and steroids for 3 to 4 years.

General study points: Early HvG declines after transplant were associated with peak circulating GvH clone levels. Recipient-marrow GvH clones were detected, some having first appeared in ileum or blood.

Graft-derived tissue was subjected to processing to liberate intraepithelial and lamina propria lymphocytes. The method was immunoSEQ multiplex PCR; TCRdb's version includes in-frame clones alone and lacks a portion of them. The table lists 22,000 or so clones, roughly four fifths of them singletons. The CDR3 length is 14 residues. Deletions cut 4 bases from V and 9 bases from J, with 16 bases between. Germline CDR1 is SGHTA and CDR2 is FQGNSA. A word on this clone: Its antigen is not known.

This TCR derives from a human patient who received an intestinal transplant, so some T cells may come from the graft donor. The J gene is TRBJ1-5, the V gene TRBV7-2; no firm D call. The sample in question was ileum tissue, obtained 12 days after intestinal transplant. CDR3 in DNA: TGTGCCAGCAGCTCTCTCGGAGGTGTCTCGCCCCAGCATTTT. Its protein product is CASSSLGGVSPQHF.